This TCR beta chain is drawn from a study of human T cells and chemical hapten exposure. As for the study in general: Small volume differences among pooled libraries mainly caused per-sample TCR yield variation. Study-wide points: Donors in the study had alopecia, meaning their immune response may differ from healthy people's.

There are many counts of this clonotype. Its matching antigen is unknown. TCRdb itself ran the RACE reads through MiXCR, one entry per CDR3 protein. The data contain approximately 52,000 distinct CDR3 sequences, around a tenth of them singletons. Time point described: pre-sensitization, week 0. Treatment given: therapeutic diphenylcyclopropenone sensitization with weekly scalp DPC. Whole blood, unfractionated, served as the material for total RNA extraction. This clonotype originated in a woman aged 25-40 years with alopecia areata. Some clones in this sample may be carry-over from other donors' samples. This specimen consisted of whole blood, obtained in connection with sensitization to the hapten diphenylcyclopropenone (DPC).

CDR3 bases: TGTGCCATCAGCCCTGTCCTGTTCGGAAACACCATATATTTT. This encodes CAISPVLFGNTIYF. The chain combines TRBV10-3 with TRBJ1-3; D not certain. The CDR3 length is 14 residues. V was shortened by 6 bases and J by 4 bases, with 13 bases between the two germline ends. CDR1 ENHRY and CDR2 SYGVKD come from the germline V gene.